One and the same sample provided the 14 T cell receptor beta chains below, sequenced in a study of cytomegalovirus exposure and HLA in healthy donors (dated by TCRdb to the late 2010s). Library construction relied on the immunoSEQ multiplex PCR assay. For the multiplex PCR, a mixture combining 60 forward primers for TCR Vbeta segments and 13 reverse primers for TCR Jbeta segments was used. The table comes from immuneACCESS by way of TCRdb, which keeps in-frame sequences with V and J called. Part of the clones is missing from these tables; in studies checked, under half for an unresolved V gene and the rest for unknown reasons. Recorded for this sample are 150,000 or so clones; around 80% of them occurred a single time. The top ten clonotypes cover 2% to 3% of the sample. The specimen was PBMCs. Receptors originate from a man aged 50 or older in good health and CMV-seronegative.

This chain joins TRBV5-8 and TRBJ2-3; D unresolved. Looked up from germline, CDR1 is SGHTS and CDR2 is YDEGEE. This CDR3 has 14 residues. Trimming left V 6 bases short and J 4 bases short, with 15 bases between. CDR3 sequence (DNA): TGTGCCAGCACCCATCCCCTTCGGGCAGATACGCAGTATTTT. Protein: CASTHPLRADTQYF.

The chain is built from TRBV28 and TRBJ2-5, with D tentatively TRBD2 (6 bases). V lost 6 bases to trimming and J lost 1 base, with 21 bases between them. Germline V lookup: CDR1 MDHEN, CDR2 SYDVKM. The CDR3 loop spans 17 amino acids. DNA for the CDR3: TGTGCCAGCAGCCGTAGAGGTTTCGGGGAGGCCCAAGAGACCCAGTACTTC. This translates into CASSRRGFGEAQETQYF.

CDR3: CASSPSVTASYEQYF. The DNA of the CDR3 is TGTGCCAGCAGCCCTAGTGTTACGGCGAGCTACGAGCAGTACTTC. The chain has TRBV4-2 and TRBJ2-7; D is unresolved. Germline CDR1 reads LGHNA; CDR2 reads YNFKEQ. The CDR3 runs 15 residues. Trimming pared 4 bases from V and 3 bases from J, leaving 16 bases between.

The chain employs TRBV2 and TRBJ2-2; TRBD1 matches 8 bases. The V and J ends lost 6 bases and 5 bases, in that order; junction bases with no gene match: 8. Germline V gene data show CDR1 as SNHLY and CDR2 as FYNNEI. CDR3 size: 15 residues. The CDR3 is CASRVQGARTGELFF. Here the CDR3 DNA reads TGTGCCAGCAGGGTCCAGGGGGCCCGGACCGGGGAGCTGTTTTTT. Full variable domain (rest looked up from reference TRBV2 and TRBJ2-2): EPEVTQTPSHQVTQMGQEVILRCVPISNHLYFYWYRQILGQKVEFLVSFYNNEISEKSEIFDDQFSVERPDGSNFTLKIRSTKLEDSAMYFCASRVQGARTGELFFGEGSRLTVL.

The chain uses TRBV28 and TRBJ1-2; unclear D gene. The CDR3 spans 13 residues. Germline assignment: CDR1 MDHEN and CDR2 SYDVKM. The V and J ends lost 5 bases and 2 bases respectively, with 9 bases between them. The CDR3 loop reads CASSPNGNYGYTF. The DNA for the CDR3 is TGTGCCAGCAGTCCAAACGGGAACTATGGCTACACCTTC.

The genes are TRBV28 and TRBJ2-3; no clear D. V lost 6 bases, J lost 0 bases, and 7 bases lay in between. CDR3 size: 13 residues. The germline gives CDR1 MDHEN, CDR2 SYDVKM. The chain's CDR3 is CASRQPSTDTQYF. In DNA form, the CDR3 reads TGTGCCAGCAGACAGCCAAGCACAGATACGCAGTATTTT.

The chain recombines TRBV6-1 with TRBJ1-1; possibly TRBD1 for D (6 bases). The ends were cut back, 2 bases at V and 11 bases at J, with 15 bases in the middle. This CDR3 has 13 residues. CDR1 is MNHNS, CDR2 SASEGT, per germline. The DNA of the CDR3 is TGTGCCAGCAGTGAAAGGGACACCTTACGGGCTTTCTTT. Translation: CASSERDTLRAFF.

The chain carries TRBV5-4 and TRBJ1-1; the match to TRBD1 covers 8 bases. The CDR3 is 16 amino acids. Trimming removed 0 bases from V and 0 bases from J; junction bases left unmatched: 4. The germline V gene has CDR1 SGHNT and CDR2 YYREEE (reference sequence). This CDR3 reads CASSLAGGRMNTEAFF. DNA of the CDR3: TGTGCCAGCAGCTTGGCAGGGGGCCGAATGAACACTGAAGCTTTCTTT.

This sequence joins TRBV30 and TRBJ2-6; a possible D gene is TRBD1 (5 bases). With 7 bases removed from V and 1 base from J, the gap between germline ends came to 11 bases. This CDR3 spans 14 amino acids. Looked up from germline, CDR1 is GTSNPN and CDR2 is SVGIG (reference sequence). The CDR3: CAFGKGSGANVLTF. The CDR3 DNA sequence: TGTGCCTTTGGTAAGGGGTCTGGGGCCAACGTCCTGACTTTC.

For the CDR3, the DNA is TGTGCCAGTAGTATAGACCAGGGGTTGAACACTGAAGCTTTCTTT. As protein: CASSIDQGLNTEAFF. This sequence joins TRBV19 and TRBJ1-1, with D possibly matching TRBD1 (6 bases). The germline gives CDR1 LNHDA, CDR2 SQIVND (reference sequence). Trimming left V 0 bases short and J 0 bases short, with 8 bases between. The CDR3 is made up of 15 amino acids.

The genes are TRBV7-6 and TRBJ1-5; D possibly corresponds to TRBD1 (5 bases). There are 15 residues in the CDR3. Germline assignment: CDR1 SGHVS and CDR2 FNYEAQ. The ends were cut back, 1 base at V and 6 bases at J, with 13 bases in the middle. The CDR3 DNA sequence: TGTGCCAGCAGCTTAGAGATGGGGCGCCCTCAGCCCCAGCATTTT. This gives the protein CASSLEMGRPQPQHF.

The rearrangement joins TRBV28 to TRBJ2-7, with 9 bases matching TRBD2. V lost 5 bases to trimming and J lost 5 bases; unmatched junction nucleotides: 13. The CDR3 is 16 residues long. Per germline, CDR1 MDHEN and CDR2 SYDVKM. CDR3 protein: CASSPPGLAGQNEQYF. The CDR3 nucleotides read TGTGCCAGCAGTCCGCCGGGACTAGCAGGGCAAAACGAGCAGTACTTC. Based on the CDR3 plus reference TRBV28 and TRBJ2-7, the full variable domain is DVKVTQSSRYLVKRTGEKVFLECVQDMDHENMFWYRQDPGLGLRLIYFSYDVKMKEKGDIPEGYSVSREKKERFSLILESASTNQTSMYLCASSPPGLAGQNEQYFGPGTRLTVT.

The chain recombines TRBV7-8 with TRBJ2-7; 8 bases agree with TRBD1. The ends lost 1 base at V and 2 bases at J; junction bases unmatched: 7. Germline V gene sequence: CDR1 SGHVS, CDR2 FQNEAQ. The CDR3 is 16 residues long. In nucleotides, the CDR3 is TGTGCCAGCAGCTTAGTAATGACAGGGGTAACCTACGAGCAGTACTTC. Encoded protein: CASSLVMTGVTYEQYF.

This chain links TRBV5-4 with TRBJ1-2; D is unclear. Germline V gene lookup returns CDR1 SGHNT and CDR2 YYREEE (reference sequence). The germline V and J ends were trimmed by 5 bases and 4 bases, with 15 bases remaining between them. The CDR3 spans 14 residues. The CDR3 sequence: CASRLWTDTYGYTF. The CDR3 region has the DNA TGTGCCAGCAGGCTCTGGACTGATACCTATGGCTACACCTTC.